Listed below are T cell receptor beta chains from one sample, sequenced in a study of T cells after yellow fever vaccination. Using its own MiXCR run on the 5' RACE reads, TCRdb lists one record per CDR3 protein. The table has 120,000 or so distinct CDR3 sequences, about 16% seen once. Specimen: CD8+ T cells sorted from PBMCs, collected 5 days after the yellow fever booster vaccination. All receptors come from a man aged 18 to 29 who received the YFV17D yellow fever vaccine. Both conserved end residues are trimmed from each CDR3. Not all rows give a size; the values are once, few, many and, for expanded clones, a class.

J	size	V	CDR3
TRBJ2-5	-	TRBV7-2	ASSLVGLAKTQY
TRBJ2-6	-	TRBV7-8	ASSLVRASGANVLT
TRBJ2-3	many	TRBV5-8	ASSSPDRFSTDTQY
TRBJ1-1	-	TRBV7-9	ASRRGITEAF
TRBJ2-1	-	TRBV11-2	ASSFSGGAWEQF
TRBJ2-1	few	TRBV16	ASSQEYRALYNEQF
TRBJ1-4	few	TRBV5-4	ASSLAYGGRNAEKLF
TRBJ2-2	few	TRBV7-8	ASSPPRAVYAGELF
TRBJ2-1	-	TRBV19	ASSSGTGAYNEQF
TRBJ2-1	few	TRBV7-9	ASDYRGTDLYNEQF
TRBJ1-2	-	TRBV6-5	ASRFTGGEGYT
TRBJ2-3	-	TRBV9	ASSARGAGDTQY
TRBJ1-1	few	TRBV12-3/TRBV12-4	ASSLAPGQGVDTEAF
TRBJ1-5	few	TRBV19	ASSTTQGDNQPQH
TRBJ2-3	few	TRBV5-1	ASRPPATDTQY
TRBJ2-2	-	TRBV6-5	ASSYFSGELF
TRBJ2-1	few	TRBV10-1	ASSDKRTGAGNEQF
TRBJ2-1	-	TRBV7-9	ASSDPPQLAGGPHNEQF
TRBJ2-2	-	TRBV5-6	ASSWGTGTGELF
TRBJ2-2	-	TRBV28	ASSLPPGQITNTGELF
TRBJ2-5	-	TRBV27	ASRPPWDGETQY
TRBJ1-6	few	TRBV28	ASSFATGSHFSPLH
TRBJ2-1	-	TRBV29-1	SVLRYNEQF
TRBJ2-1	-	TRBV4-1	ASSPKPPDVYNEQF
TRBJ1-1	few	TRBV6-6	ATLWGHTEAF
TRBJ2-3	few	TRBV10-3	AIRDHSRGTQY
TRBJ1-2	-	TRBV9	ASSVATPGRGGYT
TRBJ2-5	-	TRBV7-9	ASSSALAGDQETQY
TRBJ2-3	many	TRBV7-9	ASSFSGGSTDTQY
TRBJ2-5	-	TRBV9	ASSVIAGGLQETQY
TRBJ2-5	-	TRBV6-5	ASSYNGGAGIQY